This T cell receptor beta chain derives from a study of T cells in Graves' hyperthyroidism and ophthalmopathy (dated by TCRdb to the late 2010s). General notes on the study: Peripheral blood samples were taken at the time of initial diagnosis, prior to any treatment. To identify TCR V-J signatures that set the groups apart, the researchers used a discovery cohort of about a hundred patients, made up of under 50 with Graves' ophthalmopathy and about 60 with stable Graves' hyperthyroidism. Whether ophthalmopathy could be predicted prospectively was tested in an independent validation cohort made up of about 18 hyperthyroidism patients plus 17 patients who later progressed to ophthalmopathy. For training and testing, the 80 to 100 patients in the discovery cohort were randomly divided in a 7:3 ratio. Thyroid tissue and blood T-cell repertoires from six Graves' hyperthyroidism patients were also compared in the study. After sampling, hyperthyroidism patients received methimazole starting at 30 mg daily, and ophthalmopathy patients received high-dose intravenous methylprednisolone. According to the paper, TCR Vbeta CDR3 sequencing was carried out on roughly 130 peripheral blood samples, which came from fewer than 50 ophthalmopathy, some 73 hyperthyroidism and roughly 17 progressor patients.

Ophthalmopathy patients had moderately to severely active disease, Clinical Activity Score of at least 3, NOSPECS grade of at least 4, and duration under 3 months. Any patient with an uncontrolled infection, another autoimmune disease, pregnancy or lactation was excluded. Diagnoses relied on clinical symptoms, serum thyroxine and TRAb, thyroid ultrasound and orbital computed tomography. Ficoll-Paque density gradient centrifugation was used to isolate PBMCs from around 10 ml of fresh peripheral blood. Total RNA was extracted with Trizol reagent, and quality was checked on an Agilent 2100 Bioanalyzer. Clipping removes 5 bases from V and 12 bases from J, with 13 as the unmatched junction base count. The CDR3, cysteine through phenylalanine, is 14 amino acids long. The retained sequence is limited to the CDR3, 42 bases, with the frame set at the first base. CDR1 is given as MNHEY and CDR2 as SMNVEV, both from the germline V gene (reference sequence).

Amplification of TCR beta CDR3 regions was carried out from RNA transcripts. The first round of RT-PCR for the TCR CDR3 was performed with the HTBI primer set and the Qiagen OneStep RT-PCR kit. A second multiplex PCR round built the libraries, followed by size selection and purification. Paired-end sequencing of the libraries was performed with 100 bp reads on an Illumina HiSeq2000. On the authors' methods: SOAPnuke was used to process the raw data, removing reads that contained adapters or uncalled bases, had a mean Phred below 15, or lacked an exact match to the constant primer or identifier. High-quality paired reads were merged using COPE v1.2.5, and each unique nucleotide sequence was defined as a clonotype. Clonotypes were aligned to IMGT TRBV, TRBD and TRBJ reference segments using MiTCR v1.1. The analysis included only V-J combinations with a frequency above 0.0001, which together covered over 98% of the repertoires. A TCS score was defined as the ratio of F50 (clonal expansion) to E x V (chaos), with BLOSUM62-based TCRdist applied between CDR3 peptides within each V-J. Welch's t-statistics and random forest reduced roughly 500 V-J features to 13, which were used in a naive Bayes classifier (R e1071). The public reads were quality trimmed at Q25 with fastp and then assembled into clones with MiXCR by TCRdb, keeping productive beta chains. One record per CDR3 amino acid sequence lists the most common genes and DNA. What appears here as the V and J calls and clone size reflects TCRdb's work, not the paper's. The sample has about 400,000 distinct CDR3 sequences on record, around 15% of them singletons. 25% to 30% of the sample is taken by the ten largest.

This clonotype was detected ten times or more. Its antigen is currently not known. No clone much larger than this one lies a single base away; base qualities are absent. What the research found in general, with its limitations: Sample size was not statistically predetermined, and blinding of investigators to group allocation was not performed. Blood samples also contained most of the expanded thyroid clonotypes (frequency above 0.001), which suggests that blood repertoires may reflect thyroid immune responses. In cross-validation, a model built on a 13 V-J signature told ophthalmopathy apart from stable hyperthyroidism with approximately 90% sensitivity and approximately 81% specificity, and in testing the same model reached 80%/75%. During validation, the model predicted progression to ophthalmopathy a median of about 6.3 months ahead of onset, with almost 71% sensitivity and under 85% specificity.

Sequenced: blood. The chain couples TRBV27 to TRBJ1-1; TRBD1 lines up with 9 middle nucleotides. This sequence originates from a man in his forties or fifties with Graves' ophthalmopathy. The DNA sequence is TGTGCCAGCAGTCCCCCGGGACAGGGTCGCCAGACTTTCTTT. Protein translation: CASSPPGQGRQTFF.